The 28 T cell receptor beta chains below come from one sample, sequenced in a study of CD8+CD57+ T cells in acquired aplastic anemia. Genomic DNA, serving as template, underwent TCR beta VDJ and CDR3 profiling. TCRdb re-called the reads through MiXCR, storing one row per CDR3 protein. The sample holds 150,000 to 200,000 distinct CDR3 sequences; around 40% are singletons and the top ten take 0.8% to 1.1%. The source material was sorted CD4+, CD8+, or CD8+CD57+ T cells (not recorded which) from PBMCs. These TCRs come from a human donor in good health.

This clonotype was seen just once. The CDR3 does not end in the conserved phenylalanine or tryptophan, so this is likely a read error. The gene calls are TRBV20-1 and TRBJ2-3; 9 bases match TRBD1. The V and J ends lost 4 bases and 11 bases, in that order; junction bases with no gene match: 10. This CDR3 contains 13 residues. CDR1 and CDR2 from the germline V gene are DFQATT and SNEGSKA (reference sequence). The CDR3 sequence: CSAIRDRDQEQYL. CDR3 coding DNA: TGCAGTGCTATCCGGGACAGGGACCAGGAGCAGTATCTT.

A note on this clonotype: It may be a read error: a sequence one base away is much more abundant. V is TRBV12-3 or TRBV12-4 and J is TRBJ1-1; 7 nucleotides align to TRBD1. The CDR3 totals 12 residues. V was clipped by 6 bases and J by 6 bases; unmatched bases: 4. CDR3 DNA: TGTGCCAGCAGACAGGGGATGGCTGAAGCTTTCTTT. As protein: CASRQGMAEAFF.

This rearrangement joins TRBV24-1 to TRBJ2-1; 9 bases fit TRBD1. V shed 4 bases and J 5 bases; nucleotides not matched to a gene: 11. The CDR3 has 17 residues. Germline CDR1 is KGHDR and CDR2 is SFDVKD. Here the CDR3 DNA reads TGTGCCACCAGTGACCCCGATTATGGGACAGGGAACAATGAGCAGTTCTTC. It is translated as CATSDPDYGTGNNEQFF.

The chain carries TRBV7-8 and TRBJ2-3; TRBD2 might be the D (6 bases). The germline V gene has CDR1 SGHVS and CDR2 FQNEAQ. V lost 8 bases and J lost 2, with 8 bases in between. The CDR3 covers 12 residues. CDR3 nucleotide sequence: TGTGCCAGCGGACTATCCACAGATACGCAGTATTTT. This translates into CASGLSTDTQYF.

A note on this clonotype: A read error may produce the germline difference seen at one junction end. The chain employs TRBV15 and TRBJ2-7; possible D gene TRBD2, 6 bases. CDR3 size: 14 residues. Germline V gene lookup returns CDR1 LNHNV and CDR2 YYDKDF (reference sequence). CDR3 nucleotide sequence: TGTGCCACCAGCCAGAGATCTGGTGGCGGGGAGCTGTACTTC. Its protein product is CATSQRSGGGELYF. The complete variable domain, with remaining parts taken from reference TRBV15 and TRBJ2-7, reads DAMVIQNPRYQVTQFGKPVTLSCSQTLNHNVMYWYQQKSSQAPKLLFHYYDKDFNNEADTPDNFQSRRPNTSFCFLDIRSPGLGDTAMYLCATSQRSGGGELYFGPGTRLTVT.

This clonotype was observed a single time. This chain links TRBV20-1 with TRBJ2-5; weak D call: TRBD2 (6 bases). V was shortened by 6 bases and J by 4 bases, with 15 bases between the two germline ends. This CDR3 region has 13 residues. Germline values: CDR1 DFQATT, CDR2 SNEGSKA (reference sequence). The CDR3 region has the DNA TGCAGTGCGACACCCCTAGCGCGAGAGACCCAGTACTTC. This gives the protein CSATPLARETQYF.

This clonotype showed up many times. The rearrangement links TRBV2 to TRBJ1-2; 7 bases agree with TRBD1. Germline CDR1 is SNHLY and CDR2 is FYNNEI. Losses at the gene ends were 6 bases for V and 6 bases for J; bases not matched to a gene: 7. The CDR3 runs 13 residues. CDR3 bases: TGTGCCAGCAGAAACAGGGGAGGGGATGGCTACACCTTC. Translating gives CASRNRGGDGYTF.

The rearrangement joins TRBV5-1 to TRBJ2-7; 8 bases fit TRBD1. The CDR3 covers 14 residues. V dropped 3 bases and J dropped 4; count of bases not matched to a gene: 6. Germline V gives CDR1 SGHRS, CDR2 YFSETQ. The CDR3 spells CASSSRGRAYEQYF. The CDR3 nucleotides read TGCGCCAGCAGCTCCAGGGGGCGGGCATACGAGCAGTACTTC.

There are many counts of this clonotype. The genes are TRBV6-1 and TRBJ1-6, with a tentative D call TRBD1 (5 bases). Deletions cut 7 bases from V and 9 bases from J, with 13 bases between. The CDR3 length is 13 residues. Germline V gene lookup returns CDR1 MNHNS and CDR2 SASEGT. The chain's CDR3 is CASNRGAGSPLHF. For the CDR3, the DNA is TGTGCCAGCAATAGGGGTGCGGGTTCACCCCTCCACTTT.

This sequence joins TRBV10-3 and TRBJ2-1; D is perhaps TRBD1 (6 bases). The CDR3 consists of 12 residues. The V gene's germline CDR1 is ENHRY and CDR2 SYGVKD. V was pared by 6 bases and J by 10 bases, with 13 bases between. DNA of the CDR3: TGTGCCATCAGGGATACAGGGTACGAGCAGTTCTTC. Translating it yields CAIRDTGYEQFF.

In its sample, this clonotype was seen a few times. The CDR3 DNA reads TGTGCCAGCAGCTTGGGGACAGGGGGCTGGCAGCCCCAGCATTTT. Protein: CASSLGTGGWQPQHF. The V gene is TRBV5-8, the J gene TRBJ1-5; 11 positions match TRBD1. The CDR3 sequence is 15 residues long. Germline V gives CDR1 SGHTS, CDR2 YDEGEE. The junction had 3 bases not matched to a gene; V was cut back by 0 bases and J by 7 bases.

This clonotype appeared many times. The chain joins TRBV9 to TRBJ2-3; D may be TRBD1 or TRBD2 (5 bases each). This CDR3 has 17 amino acids. Looked up from germline, CDR1 is SGDLS and CDR2 is YYNGEE. V gave up 0 bases and J gave up 2 bases, with 16 bases separating them. For the CDR3, the DNA is TGTGCCAGCAGCGTAGCTCCGGGACCGGCGAACACAGATACGCAGTATTTT. Translated, it gives CASSVAPGPANTDTQYF.

The chain joins TRBV3-1 to TRBJ2-4, with a weak D call TRBD2 (6 bases). The CDR3 is 16 amino acids. V lost 3 bases and J lost 1, with 13 bases in between. Germline CDR1 reads LGHDT; CDR2 reads YNNKEL (reference sequence). The CDR3 DNA is TGTGCCAGCAGCCAGGCTGGGGCGGGGGCCAAAAACATTCAGTACTTC. Amino acid sequence: CASSQAGAGAKNIQYF.

This clonotype was observed many times. This rearrangement joins TRBV14 to TRBJ1-1; D is unclear. Trimming took 4 bases from V and 0 from J, leaving 18 bases between them. CDR1 is SGHDN, CDR2 FVKESK, per germline. The CDR3 length is 17 residues. CDR3 in DNA: TGTGCCAGCAGCCCGTTTGGTTTCCCGCTCCTGAACACTGAAGCTTTCTTT. Translation gives CASSPFGFPLLNTEAFF.

CDR3 coding DNA: TGTGCCAGCAGTTACGGGACTAGCGGGGGGGCGATGCAGTTCTTC. Its protein product is CASSYGTSGGAMQFF. This chain links TRBV6-5 with TRBJ2-1; TRBD2 matches at 16 bases. The CDR3 consists of 15 residues. The V segment lost 2 bases and the J segment 12 bases; nucleotides outside the gene matches: 4. Looked up from germline, CDR1 is MNHEY and CDR2 is SVGAGI.

This clonotype was recorded at least ten times. The gene calls are TRBV5-4 and TRBJ2-1, with a possible D match to TRBD1 (5 bases). Germline V CDR1 and CDR2: SGHNT, YYREEE (reference sequence). V lost 2 bases, J lost 10 bases, and 16 bases lay in between. The CDR3 has 14 amino acids. The CDR3 bases are TGTGCCAGCAGCTTTACAGAAGATTACAGGGAGCAGTTCTTC. Translating it yields CASSFTEDYREQFF. The full variable domain, with the rest looked up from reference TRBV5-4 and TRBJ2-1, is ETGVTQSPTHLIKTRGQQVTLRCSSQSGHNTVSWYQQALGQGPQFIFQYYREEENGRGNFPPRFSGLQFPNYSSELNVNALELDDSALYLCASSFTEDYREQFFGPGTRLTVL.

With respect to this clonotype: Sequence at one end of the junction differs from germline and may be a read error. The chain couples TRBV7-7 to TRBJ2-7, with a possible D match to TRBD2 (7 bases). The CDR3 is 13 amino acids. Germline loops: CDR1 SSHAT, CDR2 FNYEAQ (reference sequence). The CDR3, as DNA: TGTGCTAGCAGCTTAGGGGAGGGGGGCGAGCAGTACTTC. Protein: CASSLGEGGEQYF.

This clonotype has ten or more counts. This chain links TRBV6-5 with TRBJ2-7, with 8 nucleotides matching TRBD1. Trimming cost V 0 bases and J 4 bases; bases outside gene matches: 8. In germline, CDR1 is MNHEY, CDR2 SVGAGI. The CDR3 is made up of 16 amino acids. The CDR3: CASSYSIPGGQYEQYF. The CDR3 DNA reads TGTGCCAGCAGTTACTCGATTCCAGGGGGCCAGTACGAGCAGTACTTC.

The rearrangement uses TRBV29-1 and TRBJ1-1; tentative D call: TRBD1 (5 bases). From germline, CDR1 is SQVTM and CDR2 ANQGSEA. V lost 7 bases, J lost 1 base, and 16 bases lay in between. This CDR3 spans 14 amino acids. CDR3: CSADAGLQNTEAFF. CDR3 DNA: TGCAGCGCGGACGCGGGACTCCAGAACACTGAAGCTTTCTTT.

The chain carries TRBV19 and TRBJ1-1; D gene uncertain. The CDR3 is made up of 16 amino acids. Germline V gene lookup returns CDR1 LNHDA and CDR2 SQIVND (reference sequence). Trimming removed 1 base at V and 5 bases at J, with 17 bases between. CDR3 region: CASSIGFTGPITEAFF. CDR3 coding DNA: TGTGCCAGTAGTATAGGTTTTACGGGCCCAATTACTGAAGCTTTCTTT.

This chain joins TRBV10-2 and TRBJ2-6, with unresolved D. This CDR3 comprises 16 residues. Trimming shortened V by 0 bases and J by 0 bases, and 6 bases separated the two germline ends. Germline V gene lookup returns CDR1 WSHSY and CDR2 SAAADI. The CDR3 DNA follows: TGCGCCAGCAGTGAGTCTTCGGGCTCTGGGGCCAACGTCCTGACTTTC. It specifies CASSESSGSGANVLTF.

A single count supports this clonotype. This rearrangement joins TRBV29-1 to TRBJ1-1; TRBD1 matches 8 bases. The trim removed 5 bases at V and 1 base at J, leaving 6 bases unmatched. CDR3 length: 14 amino acids. The germline CDR1 and CDR2 sequences are SQVTM and ANQGSEA. The CDR3 loop reads CSVPPGQENTEAFF. For the CDR3, the DNA is TGCAGCGTTCCACCGGGACAGGAGAACACTGAAGCTTTCTTT.

Comments on this clonotype: This clone may be a read error of a much larger clone one base away. The gene calls are TRBV12-3 or TRBV12-4 and TRBJ2-3; no reliable D call. This CDR3 region has 14 residues. V dropped 6 bases and J dropped 2 bases, with 12 bases sitting between them. CDR3 coding DNA: TGTGCCAGCAGACCTTTTGGGGTCACAGATACGCAGTATTTT. It codes for CASRPFGVTDTQYF.

This clonotype was counted a few times. This chain links TRBV20-1 with TRBJ1-6; 8 bases fit TRBD1. Germline CDR1 is DFQATT and CDR2 is SNEGSKA (reference sequence). This CDR3 has 17 amino acids. V gave up 0 bases and J gave up 10 bases; unmatched junction bases: 14. CDR3 protein: CSAREGGQGAKASPLHF. The CDR3 coding sequence is TGCAGTGCTAGAGAGGGGGGGCAGGGGGCGAAAGCGTCACCCCTCCACTTT.

The rearrangement joins TRBV9 to TRBJ2-7; 8 bases are a match to TRBD2. The germline CDR1 and CDR2 sequences are SGDLS and YYNGEE. The CDR3 loop spans 14 amino acids. V was clipped by 3 bases and J by 0 bases; unmatched bases: 2. CDR3 protein: CASSASGFSYEQYF. The CDR3 bases are TGTGCCAGCAGCGCTAGCGGGTTCTCCTACGAGCAGTACTTC.

The rearrangement uses TRBV5-1 and TRBJ2-2; D ambiguous. Trimming took 10 bases from V and 4 from J, leaving 17 bases between them. This CDR3 is built from 14 residues. Germline CDR1 reads SGHRS; CDR2 reads YFSETQ. The CDR3 DNA reads as TGCGCCTCCCAAGGGCAGGCAGCCACCGGGGAGCTGTTTTTT. Its translation: CASQGQAATGELFF.

The CDR3: CASSYRRGGLKEKLFF. The CDR3 bases are TGTGCCAGCAGTTACCGCAGGGGGGGACTAAAGGAAAAACTGTTTTTT. The chain has TRBV6-7 and TRBJ1-4, with 7 bases matching TRBD1. TRBV6-7 falls under the ORF class, with uncertain function. Germline trimming cut 2 bases from V and 8 bases from J; bases unmatched to any gene: 11. This CDR3 comprises 16 residues.

This clonotype has a handful of counts. CDR3 protein: CASTGGETYEQYF. The CDR3 DNA follows: TGTGCCAGCACAGGCGGGGAAACCTACGAGCAGTACTTC. The chain carries TRBV2 and TRBJ2-7, with D perhaps TRBD2 (6 bases). CDR1 and CDR2 from the germline V gene are SNHLY and FYNNEI. This CDR3 region has 13 residues. V was shortened by 7 bases and J by 2 bases, with 12 bases between the two germline ends.